Listed here is a single T cell receptor (beta chain). This sample is part of a study of blood T cell repertoires in COVID-19. V was pared by 2 bases and J by 6 bases, with 14 bases between. Germline values: CDR1 ENHRY, CDR2 SYGVKD. The CDR3 contains 14 residues. Assay: immunoSEQ multiplex PCR; the TCRdb copy retains only in-frame clones and omits some. Here the sample spans approximately 330,000 clones, roughly 91% being singletons. This study enrolled people aged roughly 18 to 89 from around 26 US geographic areas. Researchers sorted participants into cohorts using their self-reported clinical history.

This clonotype was sampled from a woman aged 30 to 39 who had recovered from COVID-19. The sequencing sample was made of PBMCs or T cells enriched from blood (not recorded which). The chain employs TRBV10-3 and TRBJ2-7, with D possibly TRBD1 on 6 matching bases. CDR3 residues: CAISENREVREQYF. CDR3 nucleotides: TGTGCCATCAGTGAGAACAGGGAAGTTCGCGAGCAGTACTTC.